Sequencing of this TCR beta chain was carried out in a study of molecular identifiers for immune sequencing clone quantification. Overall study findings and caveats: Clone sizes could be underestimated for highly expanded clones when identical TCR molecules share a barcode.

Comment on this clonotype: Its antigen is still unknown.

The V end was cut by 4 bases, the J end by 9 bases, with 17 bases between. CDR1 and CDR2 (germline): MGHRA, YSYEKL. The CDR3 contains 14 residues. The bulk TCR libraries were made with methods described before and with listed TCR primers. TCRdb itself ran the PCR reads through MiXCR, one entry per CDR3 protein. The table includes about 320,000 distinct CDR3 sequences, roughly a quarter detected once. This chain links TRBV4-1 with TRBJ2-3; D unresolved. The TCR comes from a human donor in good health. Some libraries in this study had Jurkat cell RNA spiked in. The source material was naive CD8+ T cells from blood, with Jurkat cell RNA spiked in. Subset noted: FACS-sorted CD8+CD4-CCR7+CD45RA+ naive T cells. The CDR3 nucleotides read TGCGCCAGCAGCCCGTCCGGACCTTTCCCCACGCAGTATTTT. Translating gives CASSPSGPFPTQYF.